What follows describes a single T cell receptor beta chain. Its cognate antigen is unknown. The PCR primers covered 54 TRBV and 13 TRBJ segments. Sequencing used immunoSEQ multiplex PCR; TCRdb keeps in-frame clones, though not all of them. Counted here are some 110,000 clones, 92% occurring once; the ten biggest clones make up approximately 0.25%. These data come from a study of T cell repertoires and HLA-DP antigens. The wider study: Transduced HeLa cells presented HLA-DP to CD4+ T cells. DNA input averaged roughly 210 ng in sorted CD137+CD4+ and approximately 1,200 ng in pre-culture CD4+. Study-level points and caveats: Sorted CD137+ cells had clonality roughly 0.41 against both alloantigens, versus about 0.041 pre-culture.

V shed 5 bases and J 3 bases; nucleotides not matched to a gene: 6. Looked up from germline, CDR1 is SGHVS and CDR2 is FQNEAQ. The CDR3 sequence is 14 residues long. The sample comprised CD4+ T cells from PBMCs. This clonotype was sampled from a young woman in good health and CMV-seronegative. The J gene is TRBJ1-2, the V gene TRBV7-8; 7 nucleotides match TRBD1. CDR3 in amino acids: CASSLQDRDYGYTF. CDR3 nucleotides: TGTGCCAGCAGCCTACAAGACAGGGACTATGGCTACACCTTC.